This entry concerns a single T cell receptor (beta chain). Original handling: Reference gene primer amplification gave estimated nucleated cell counts. Profiled with immunoSEQ multiplex PCR; TCRdb holds only in-frame clones, not every one. That table is the source of V, J and clone size, and D and trimming were worked out from the DNA. The data show over 300,000 clones, about 90% seen once. Trimming removed 1 base from V and 7 bases from J, with 14 bases in between. The CDR3 consists of 14 residues. Germline V gene data show CDR1 as SQVTM and CDR2 as ANQGSEA. The source of the sample is a study of blood T cell repertoires in COVID-19. Overall study context: Sites across the United States, Italy and Spain contributed samples from acute and convalescent COVID-19. The cDNA or gDNA used as material had been derived from T cells, B-cell-depleted T cells, or PBMCs.

The specimen was peripheral blood. The sequence came from a man in his forties with acute or convalescent COVID-19. The chain is built from TRBV29-1 and TRBJ2-1; tentative D call: TRBD1 (6 bases). CDR3 protein: CSVEGGHLKNEQFF. CDR3 nucleotide sequence: TGCAGCGTTGAAGGGGGGCATCTTAAAAATGAGCAGTTCTTC.